This paragraph reports one TCR beta chain. These data originate in a study of blood T cell repertoires in COVID-19. Study details: The origin of the acute and convalescent COVID-19 samples was the United States, Italy and Spain.

Germline values: CDR1 SGHDT, CDR2 YYEEEE. This CDR3 contains 14 residues. Trimming removed 4 bases from V and 8 bases from J, with 18 bases in between. Clones were read by immunoSEQ multiplex PCR, and TCRdb kept only the in-frame ones, dropping some. This sample yields over 85,000 clones, of which roughly four fifths are seen a single time; about 17% belongs to the top ten. Source material: peripheral blood. This TCR was sampled from a woman in her fifties or sixties with acute or convalescent COVID-19. The chain is built from TRBV5-6 and TRBJ1-1; D may be TRBD1 (5 bases). As DNA, the CDR3 is TGTGCCAGCAGCCCCTCAGGGTCGGCGCCGGAAGCTTTCTTT. This sequence encodes CASSPSGSAPEAFF. The complete variable domain, with remaining parts taken from reference TRBV5-6 and TRBJ1-1, reads DAGVTQSPTHLIKTRGQQVTLRCSPKSGHDTVSWYQQALGQGPQFIFQYYEEEERQRGNFPDRFSGHQFPNYSSELNVNALLLGDSALYLCASSPSGSAPEAFFGQGTRLTVV.